This TCR beta chain was sequenced for a study of blood T cell repertoires in COVID-19. Sequencing used immunoSEQ multiplex PCR; TCRdb keeps in-frame clones, though not all of them. The data hold roughly 330,000 clones, with under 90% observed a single time. V lost 4 bases to trimming and J lost 8 bases; unmatched junction nucleotides: 6. The germline V gene encodes CDR1 SGHDT and CDR2 YYEEEE. This CDR3 has 14 amino acids. This clone was picked up a small number of times. Individuals drawn from approximately 26 US areas were roughly 18 to 95 years old. Cohort allocation depended upon clinical history that participants reported. Symptom resolution, clearance, or two negative PCRs marked donors in Cohort 3 as recovered.

The sequence was obtained from a woman under 30 who had recovered from COVID-19. This chain links TRBV5-6 with TRBJ1-6; 7 bases are shared with TRBD1. Source material: PBMCs or T cells enriched from blood (not recorded which). This CDR3 is CASSQGQAHSPLHF. CDR3 DNA sequence: TGTGCCAGCAGCCAAGGACAGGCACATTCACCCCTCCACTTT.